This is a list of T cell receptor beta chains from one sample in a study of spatial heterogeneity in lung cancer. TCRdb independently ran MiXCR on the 5' RACE reads; one entry per CDR3 protein. The sample yields tens of thousands of distinct CDR3 sequences, roughly 8% seen once. Sample: PBMCs, taken at surgery. All receptors derive from a male donor with early-stage non-small cell lung cancer. Each CDR3 is given without its conserved first and last residue.

CDR3 length,V gene,J gene,CDR3 protein
9,TRBV7-9,TRBJ2-2,ASNLGGELF
10,TRBV29-1,TRBJ1-1,SVDPAGREAF
13,TRBV6-6,TRBJ2-5,ASSFPQGAKETQY
14,TRBV13,TRBJ1-6,ASSLSRGLSNSPLH
12,TRBV5-4,TRBJ2-3,ASSLWGTSGTQY
12,TRBV9,TRBJ2-1,ASSGQLSYNEQF
10,TRBV6-2/TRBV6-3,TRBJ2-7,ASSDSSYEQY
11,TRBV14,TRBJ2-5,ASSQEILETQY
14,TRBV6-1,TRBJ1-1,ASSEALRGLNTEAF
12,TRBV24-1,TRBJ2-7,ATSDLDHFYEQY
14,TRBV5-1,TRBJ1-5,ASSPGQEYSNQPQH
9,TRBV3-1,TRBJ2-1,ASSHTDEQF
12,TRBV20-1,TRBJ2-1,SAIRDRSYNEQF
10,TRBV7-8,TRBJ2-3,ASSPKADTQY
12,TRBV29-1,TRBJ2-1,SVSGQSIGYEQF
12,TRBV12-3/TRBV12-4,TRBJ1-6,ASSLLRGHSPLH
14,TRBV6-5,TRBJ1-4,ASSYSPSGPYEKLF
14,TRBV12-3/TRBV12-4,TRBJ2-6,ASSPQSYSGANVLT
13,TRBV7-8,TRBJ2-1,ASSLRIGGPDEQF
11,TRBV2,TRBJ1-2,ASSESAVYGYT
12,TRBV20-1,TRBJ1-1,NARDHGSKEVAF
12,TRBV19,TRBJ2-1,ASSTGLAGGEQF
10,TRBV2,TRBJ2-4,ASSEGIAIQY
13,TRBV9,TRBJ2-1,ASSVAPGTHNEQF
15,TRBV6-2/TRBV6-3,TRBJ2-1,ASSYSATSGIYNEQF
14,TRBV5-1,TRBJ1-1,ASSLRTGVRNTEAF
13,TRBV6-2/TRBV6-3,TRBJ2-7,ASSSPYGILHEQY
15,TRBV20-1,TRBJ2-2,SAREGRLAGSTGELF
12,TRBV4-1,TRBJ1-5,ASSQETGNQPQH
9,TRBV10-3,TRBJ1-2,AISEGGDYT
12,TRBV9,TRBJ2-3,ASSTRQFTDTQY
13,TRBV6-2/TRBV6-3,TRBJ2-1,ASARLAGANNEQF
15,TRBV27,TRBJ2-2,ASALRGGSFVTGELF
13,TRBV2,TRBJ1-2,ASSERRQGNYGYT
11,TRBV7-8,TRBJ1-5,ASSLRNNQPQH
13,TRBV5-1,TRBJ1-4,ASSLLGTTNEKLF
11,TRBV7-3,TRBJ2-1,ASSLQGYNEQF
15,TRBV19,TRBJ1-4,ASSPRVGRATNEKLF
13,TRBV7-9,TRBJ1-5,ASSLGPGFNQPQH
14,TRBV29-1,TRBJ2-2,SVRRSGRANTGELF
14,TRBV7-3,TRBJ2-2,ASTARGRVGTGELF
11,TRBV28,TRBJ2-2,ASSFGGTGELF
14,TRBV4-1,TRBJ2-1,ASSQLDLVSYNEQF
12,TRBV7-6,TRBJ2-7,ASSPATGGREQY
11,TRBV25-1,TRBJ2-1,ASSGGMMGQQF
14,TRBV2,TRBJ1-5,ASSEAGQGANQPQH